What follows are 8 T cell receptor beta chains derived from one specimen sequenced in a study of T-cell reconstitution after alpha-beta-depleted transplantation in children. As it was prepared, the TCRbeta library received unique molecular identifiers. In TCRdb, the PCR reads were re-called with MiXCR into one record per CDR3 protein. In the table there are about 240,000 distinct CDR3 sequences, roughly 25% of which are singletons. This material consisted of PBMCs, taken before TCRalphabeta/CD19-depleted stem cell transplant. The source of these receptors is a girl aged 2-9 years with Fanconi anemia, due to receive a stem cell transplant.

Many counts were recorded for this clonotype. This sequence joins TRBV29-1 and TRBJ2-3; perhaps TRBD1 as D (5 bases). V lost 4 bases to trimming and J lost 0 bases, with 11 bases between them. The CDR3 contains 14 residues. Germline values: CDR1 SQVTM, CDR2 ANQGSEA. This CDR3 reads CSVAVTASTDTQYF. The CDR3 coding sequence is TGCAGCGTTGCTGTGACAGCGAGCACAGATACGCAGTATTTT.

The V gene is TRBV20-1, the J gene TRBJ2-3; D tentatively fits TRBD1 or TRBD2 (5 bases each). Germline V CDR1 and CDR2: DFQATT, SNEGSKA (reference sequence). This CDR3 comprises 13 residues. V was trimmed by 3 bases and J by 5 bases, leaving 12 bases between them. The CDR3 here is CSASPGRRDTQYF. In DNA form, the CDR3 reads TGCAGTGCTAGCCCGGGGCGGAGAGATACGCAGTATTTT.

This chain joins TRBV9 and TRBJ2-7, with D unclear. The CDR3 has 14 amino acids. The germline CDR1 and CDR2 sequences are SGDLS and YYNGEE. Trimming removed 2 bases from V and 0 bases from J, with 9 bases in between. The CDR3 sequence is CASSVAGFSYEQYF. CDR3 DNA sequence: TGTGCCAGCAGCGTCGCCGGTTTCTCCTACGAGCAGTACTTC.

The rearrangement joins TRBV6-1 to TRBJ2-5, with 8 positions matching TRBD2. The ends lost 3 bases at V and 4 bases at J; junction bases unmatched: 10. Per the germline V gene, CDR1 is MNHNS and CDR2 is SASEGT. The CDR3 runs to 16 residues. The CDR3 nucleotides are TGTGCCAGCAGTGAGGAAATAGCGGGATCCCGAGAGACCCAGTACTTC. It specifies CASSEEIAGSRETQYF.

The rearrangement uses TRBV19 and TRBJ2-7, with unresolved D. Germline V gene sequence: CDR1 LNHDA, CDR2 SQIVND (reference sequence). This CDR3 region has 13 residues. With 3 bases removed from V and 4 bases from J, the gap between germline ends came to 10 bases. The CDR3 DNA reads TGTGCCAGTAGTATCGACAAGGGTTACGAGCAGTACTTC. It is translated as CASSIDKGYEQYF.

This clonotype was recorded at least ten times. This sequence joins TRBV12-3 or TRBV12-4 and TRBJ1-5; perhaps TRBD1 as D (6 bases). The CDR3 runs 14 residues. V was pared by 5 bases and J by 5 bases, with 13 bases between. The CDR3 region has the DNA TGTGCCAGCAGTCTTACAGGGATTTATCAGCCCCAGCATTTT. It specifies CASSLTGIYQPQHF.

This clonotype was seen many times. The chain couples TRBV12-3 or TRBV12-4 to TRBJ2-1; TRBD2 matches at 7 bases. V gave up 2 bases and J gave up 6 bases; unmatched junction bases: 1. The CDR3 extends over 13 amino acids. CDR3 in amino acids: CASSLSGGNEQFF. The CDR3 nucleotides read TGTGCCAGCAGTTTATCGGGGGGCAATGAGCAGTTCTTC.

This clonotype has more than one count but fewer than ten. This chain links TRBV28 with TRBJ1-4, with no clear D. Germline V gives CDR1 MDHEN, CDR2 SYDVKM. The CDR3 loop spans 12 amino acids. V dropped 6 bases and J dropped 8 bases, with 10 bases sitting between them. Written as DNA, the CDR3 is TGTGCCAGCAGGACCGGCGGCGAAAAACTGTTTTTT. Protein sequence: CASRTGGEKLFF.